One T cell receptor (beta chain) is described in this entry. What it binds is not known. Method: immunoSEQ multiplex PCR; TCRdb's copy keeps in-frame clones and lacks some. The sample has tens of thousands of clones, about 89% seen once. This sample is drawn from a study of PD-1 blockade in classical Hodgkin lymphoma. At the level of the study: The nivolumab dose that patients received was 3 mg/kg, given intravenously every 2 weeks.

Brentuximab vedotin exposure varied among the patients, all of whom had relapsed after autologous stem cell transplantation. Patients showed best responses of complete response, partial response or progressive disease. General study results and limits: Healthy donors were reported to have higher baseline TCR diversity than newly diagnosed patients.

The sequencing used peripheral blood mononuclear cells (PBMCs), collected at baseline. The receptor was isolated from a human donor with classical Hodgkin lymphoma.

CDR3 coding DNA: TGTGCCAGCAGCGTATCTGGATCCCCCACAGATACGCAGTATTTT. It yields the protein CASSVSGSPTDTQYF. The chain recombines TRBV9 with TRBJ2-3, with D unclear. The germline V and J ends were trimmed by 1 base and 2 bases, with 11 bases remaining between them. The CDR3 totals 15 residues. Per germline, CDR1 SGDLS and CDR2 YYNGEE.